One and the same sample provided the 8 T cell receptor beta chains below, sequenced in a study of blood T cell repertoires in COVID-19. Using immunoSEQ multiplex PCR, the repertoire was profiled, and TCRdb retains in-frame clones only, with some absent. The sample consists of some 150,000 clones, around 90% of them appearing once. The sample taken for sequencing was peripheral blood. These receptors were collected from an older woman who had recovered from COVID-19.

The V call is TRBV11-3, the J call TRBJ2-3, with 8 bases fitting TRBD1. With 5 bases clipped from V and 5 bases from J, the junction kept 9 bases outside the gene matches. The CDR3 consists of 15 residues. Germline CDR1 SGHNT, CDR2 YENEEA. The CDR3 sequence: CASSPGTGGEDTQYF. The CDR3 DNA reads TGTGCCAGCAGCCCTGGGACAGGAGGTGAAGATACGCAGTATTTT.

This clone occurred a few times. The chain couples TRBV7-8 to TRBJ1-6; the D gene is possibly TRBD1 (5 bases). The CDR3 is 17 residues long. The germline CDR1 and CDR2 sequences are SGHVS and FQNEAQ. Trimming left V 2 bases short and J 5 bases short, with 16 bases between. The CDR3 bases are TGTGCCAGCAGCTTATCGTTTTCGACAGTGAATAATTCACCCCTCCACTTT. This sequence encodes CASSLSFSTVNNSPLHF.

This clone came up once. The genes are TRBV14 and TRBJ1-6; a possible D gene is TRBD1 (6 bases). CDR1 is SGHDN, CDR2 FVKESK, per germline. Trimming cost V 2 bases and J 0 bases, with 14 bases left between them. CDR3 length: 18 amino acids. In DNA, the CDR3 is TGTGCCAGCAGCCAAACCCACAGGGTGAGCTCCTATAATTCACCCCTCCACTTT. It encodes CASSQTHRVSSYNSPLHF. Using reference TRBV14 and TRBJ1-6 for the parts outside the CDR3, the full variable domain is EAGVTQFPSHSVIEKGQTVTLRCDPISGHDNLYWYRRVMGKEIKFLLHFVKESKQDESGMPNNRFLAERTGGTYSTLKVQPAELEDSGVYFCASSQTHRVSSYNSPLHFGNGTRLTVT.

The CDR3: CASKEKPSTDTQYF. The CDR3, as DNA: TGCGCCAGCAAGGAGAAACCTAGCACAGATACGCAGTATTTT. The V call is TRBV5-1, the J call TRBJ2-3; D is ambiguous. Germline CDR1 SGHRS, CDR2 YFSETQ. V was pared by 6 bases and J by 0 bases, with 11 bases between. The CDR3 is 14 amino acids.

V gene TRBV28 combines with J gene TRBJ1-1; TRBD1 matches at 7 bases. V was clipped by 5 bases and J by 4 bases; unmatched bases: 10. Per germline, CDR1 MDHEN and CDR2 SYDVKM. The CDR3 contains 15 residues. CDR3 in DNA: TGTGCCAGCAGTCGACAGGGCAGGGCGTTCACTGAAGCTTTCTTT. Its protein product is CASSRQGRAFTEAFF.

This chain connects TRBV7-9 to TRBJ1-2; a weak D match, TRBD1 (5 bases). This CDR3 is 12 amino acids long. The germline V and J ends were trimmed by 1 base and 8 bases, with 8 bases remaining between them. Per the germline V gene, CDR1 is SEHNR and CDR2 is FQNEAQ (reference sequence). The CDR3 DNA reads TGTGCCAGCAGCTTAGAGACAGAAGGCTACACCTTC. Protein: CASSLETEGYTF. Variable domain in full (rest from reference TRBV7-9 and TRBJ1-2): DTGVSQNPRHKITKRGQNVTFRCDPISEHNRLYWYRQTLGQGPEFLTYFQNEAQLEKSRLLSDRFSAERPKGSFSTLEIQRTEQGDSAMYLCASSLETEGYTFGSGTRLTVV.

The chain carries TRBV19 and TRBJ2-1; tentative D call: TRBD1 (5 bases). Germline CDR1 is LNHDA and CDR2 is SQIVND (reference sequence). This CDR3 region has 16 residues. V lost 5 bases and J lost 0, with 14 bases in between. CDR3 bases: TGTGCCAGTAGTGTTCGACAGATAGGCTCCTACAATGAGCAGTTCTTC. This gives the protein CASSVRQIGSYNEQFF.

The chain couples TRBV15 to TRBJ2-1; no firm D call. The length of the CDR3 is 16 residues. Germline V gene sequence: CDR1 LNHNV, CDR2 YYDKDF (reference sequence). The V gene lost 1 base and the J gene lost 9 bases, with 19 bases spanning the gap. The CDR3 sequence is CATSRGRLAAPGEQFF. CDR3 DNA: TGTGCCACCAGCAGAGGGCGTTTGGCAGCTCCGGGTGAGCAGTTCTTC. Complete variable domain (other parts from reference TRBV15 and TRBJ2-1): DAMVIQNPRYQVTQFGKPVTLSCSQTLNHNVMYWYQQKSSQAPKLLFHYYDKDFNNEADTPDNFQSRRPNTSFCFLDIRSPGLGDTAMYLCATSRGRLAAPGEQFFGPGTRLTVL.